This TCR beta chain was recovered during a study of shared clonotypes between healthy human individuals. Only in-frame clones appear in the TCRdb table, and some are missing; sequencing was by immunoSEQ multiplex PCR. The repertoire consists of approximately 320,000 clones, with approximately 79% occurring once and the leading ten covering 10%. This CDR3 region has 16 residues. V lost 4 bases to trimming and J lost 2 bases; unmatched junction nucleotides: 4. Germline V gene sequence: CDR1 SGHNT, CDR2 YENEEA. The TCR comes from a man younger than 45 in good health. V and J are TRBV11-3 and TRBJ2-1, with 11 bases lining up with TRBD2. Sequenced sample: memory CD4+ T cells sorted from blood. Subset in this sample: CD45RA-negative fraction. CDR3 nucleotide sequence: TGTGCCAGCAGCTCCATGACTAGCGGGACCTACAATGAGCAGTTCTTC. Encoded protein: CASSSMTSGTYNEQFF.